A single sample is the source of the 2 T cell receptor beta chains below, sequenced in a study of glioma-infiltrating T cells after dendritic cell vaccination. The method was immunoSEQ multiplex PCR; TCRdb's version includes in-frame clones alone and lacks a portion of them. The table lists about 38,000 clones, about 80% of them singletons. Sequenced here: blood, sampled before dendritic cell vaccination. Every receptor here comes from a human donor with glioblastoma.

This sequence joins TRBV12-5 and TRBJ1-1; D is possibly TRBD1 (5 bases). The V and J ends lost 5 bases and 4 bases respectively, with 14 bases between them. The germline V gene has CDR1 LGHNT and CDR2 FRNRAP. The CDR3 has 14 amino acids. The CDR3 reads CASGIGGRSTEAFF. Written as DNA, the CDR3 is TGTGCTAGTGGTATCGGGGGTCGTAGCACTGAAGCTTTCTTT.

The V and J genes are TRBV5-1 and TRBJ1-5, with a possible D match to TRBD1 (5 bases). Trimming shortened V by 1 base and J by 5 bases, and 7 bases separated the two germline ends. The CDR3 has 13 residues. From germline, CDR1 is SGHRS and CDR2 YFSETQ. Written as DNA, the CDR3 is TGCGCCAGCAGCTTGCAGGGATATCAGCCCCAGCATTTT. Protein product: CASSLQGYQPQHF. The full variable domain, in which reference TRBV5-1 and TRBJ1-5 provide the parts outside the CDR3, is KAGVTQTPRYLIKTRGQQVTLSCSPISGHRSVSWYQQTPGQGLQFLFEYFSETQRNKGNFPGRFSGRQFSNSRSEMNVSTLELGDSALYLCASSLQGYQPQHFGDGTRLSIL.